The next 32 T cell receptor beta chains were all read from a single sample in a study of PD-L1 blockade in urothelial cancer. Time point denoted: pretreatment peripheral blood. The assay was immunoSEQ multiplex PCR, and TCRdb's table has in-frame clones only and misses some. Counted here are about 130,000 clones, about four fifths occurring once; the ten biggest clones make up 2.5% to 3.5%. The sample here was PBMCs, taken around atezolizumab (anti-PD-L1) treatment. These receptors all come from a man between 45 and 60 years old with urothelial cancer.

A few counts support this clone. The chain combines TRBV15 with TRBJ1-3; no reliable D call. Trimming took off 3 bases at V and 6 bases at J, with 12 bases between the two ends. This CDR3 has 14 amino acids. Per the germline V gene, CDR1 is LNHNV and CDR2 is YYDKDF (reference sequence). CDR3 residues: CATSSDTRVNTIYF. In nucleotides, the CDR3 is TGTGCCACCAGCAGCGATACCCGAGTAAACACCATATATTTT.

The V call is TRBV7-9, the J call TRBJ2-7; possible D gene TRBD2, 5 bases. The CDR3 totals 13 residues. V dropped 4 bases and J dropped 3 bases, with 10 bases sitting between them. Germline lookup yields CDR1 SEHNR and CDR2 FQNEAQ (reference sequence). In DNA, the CDR3 is TGTGCCAGCAGCTCCCTCCGGGACTACGAGCAGTACTTC. This codes for CASSSLRDYEQYF. Variable domain in full (rest from reference TRBV7-9 and TRBJ2-7): DTGVSQNPRHKITKRGQNVTFRCDPISEHNRLYWYRQTLGQGPEFLTYFQNEAQLEKSRLLSDRFSAERPKGSFSTLEIQRTEQGDSAMYLCASSSLRDYEQYFGPGTRLTVT.

The V call is TRBV7-3, the J call TRBJ2-5; weak D call: TRBD1 (5 bases). The CDR3 covers 14 residues. Per germline, CDR1 SGHTA and CDR2 FQGTGA. V gave up 0 bases and J gave up 5 bases, with 10 bases separating them. CDR3 bases: TGTGCCAGCAGCTTAACGCCCAGGGTCGAGACCCAGTACTTC. Its translation: CASSLTPRVETQYF.

The rearrangement links TRBV4-1 to TRBJ1-5; TRBD1 agrees at 9 bases. This CDR3 has 15 residues. The V segment lost 0 bases and the J segment 6 bases; nucleotides outside the gene matches: 3. Looked up from germline, CDR1 is MGHRA and CDR2 is YSYEKL. Here the CDR3 reads CASSQDGTGFQPQHF. CDR3 DNA: TGCGCCAGCAGCCAAGACGGGACAGGGTTTCAGCCCCAGCATTTT.

The chain carries TRBV4-1 and TRBJ1-6; D is unclear. The CDR3 is made up of 17 amino acids. Germline V gene sequence: CDR1 MGHRA, CDR2 YSYEKL. V lost 3 bases, J lost 8 bases, and 20 bases lay in between. The CDR3 sequence is CASSHDIRTIKHSPLHF. Written as DNA, the CDR3 is TGCGCCAGCAGCCACGACATAAGGACTATCAAGCATTCACCCCTCCACTTT.

This chain links TRBV27 with TRBJ2-3, with 9 positions matching TRBD2. This CDR3 spans 17 amino acids. CDR1 is MNHEY and CDR2 is SMNVEV in the germline V gene (reference sequence). After removal of 3 bases from V and 2 bases from J, the junction contained 9 bases not matched to a gene. The CDR3 loop reads CASSFWGLAGITDTQYF. DNA for the CDR3: TGTGCCAGCAGTTTTTGGGGGCTAGCGGGAATCACAGATACGCAGTATTTT.

J is TRBJ2-5 and V is TRBV6-5; D remains ambiguous. The V and J ends lost 7 bases and 5 bases respectively, with 8 bases between them. Per the germline V gene, CDR1 is MNHEY and CDR2 is SVGAGI. This CDR3 is 11 amino acids long. The CDR3: CASNHRETQYF. Here the CDR3 DNA reads TGTGCCAGCAACCATCGGGAGACCCAGTACTTC.

V usage is TRBV7-9 and J usage is TRBJ2-5; 9 bases are a match to TRBD1. The CDR3 loop spans 12 amino acids. The V and J ends lost 11 bases and 5 bases, in that order; junction bases with no gene match: 6. The germline CDR1 and CDR2 sequences are SEHNR and FQNEAQ (reference sequence). CDR3 bases: TGTGCCGCATGGGACAGGGACGAGACCCAGTACTTC. It encodes CAAWDRDETQYF.

This chain uses TRBV29-1 with TRBJ2-7; the match to TRBD1 covers 8 bases. The CDR3 runs 12 residues. The V gene end was trimmed by 6 bases and the J gene end by 4 bases; junction bases not matched to a gene: 5. Germline-derived CDR1 and CDR2 are SQVTM and ANQGSEA. The CDR3 here is CSVGTGQYEQYF. In DNA form, the CDR3 reads TGCAGCGTAGGGACAGGACAATACGAGCAGTACTTC.

Turning to this clone: The junction does not match germline at one end; this may be a read error. This rearrangement joins TRBV7-7 to TRBJ2-2; 10 bases agree with TRBD2. The CDR3 has 16 amino acids. In germline, CDR1 is SSHAT, CDR2 FNYEAQ (reference sequence). As DNA, the CDR3 is TGTGCTAGCAGCTACCTAGCGGGGGCGAACACCGGGGAGCTGTTTTTT. It specifies CASSYLAGANTGELFF.

This sequence joins TRBV7-2 and TRBJ2-1, with TRBD2 identical over 7 bases. The trim removed 8 bases at V and 7 bases at J, leaving 20 bases unmatched. Germline loops: CDR1 SGHTA, CDR2 FQGNSA. The CDR3 loop spans 17 amino acids. The CDR3 protein is CASARTERDGRKNEQFF. CDR3 in DNA: TGTGCCAGCGCCCGGACGGAGCGGGATGGAAGAAAAAATGAGCAGTTCTTC.

The chain links TRBV7-6 to TRBJ2-2; tentatively, D is TRBD1 (5 bases). V dropped 6 bases and J dropped 2 bases, with 10 bases sitting between them. Germline CDR1 reads SGHVS; CDR2 reads FNYEAQ. The CDR3 extends over 14 amino acids. In DNA, the CDR3 is TGTGCCAGCAGGAAAGACAGAAACACCGGGGAGCTGTTTTTT. As protein: CASRKDRNTGELFF.

The rearrangement joins TRBV7-2 to TRBJ2-2, with 8 bases matching TRBD1. Germline-derived CDR1 and CDR2 are SGHTA and FQGNSA. This CDR3 has 17 amino acids. Trimming took 7 bases from V and 3 from J; bases not matched to a gene: 13. This chain's CDR3 is CASKTTAAGGDTGELFF. The CDR3 bases are TGTGCCAGCAAAACCACGGCGGCAGGGGGCGACACCGGGGAGCTGTTTTTT.

The gene calls are TRBV28 and TRBJ1-1; a possible D gene is TRBD1 (5 bases). The V and J ends lost 7 bases and 1 base respectively, with 7 bases between them. CDR1 is MDHEN, CDR2 SYDVKM, per germline. The CDR3 consists of 12 residues. The CDR3 region has the DNA TGTGCCAGCATCCAGGGGAACACTGAAGCTTTCTTT. This gives the protein CASIQGNTEAFF. Based on the CDR3 plus reference TRBV28 and TRBJ1-1, the full variable domain is DVKVTQSSRYLVKRTGEKVFLECVQDMDHENMFWYRQDPGLGLRLIYFSYDVKMKEKGDIPEGYSVSREKKERFSLILESASTNQTSMYLCASIQGNTEAFFGQGTRLTVV.

The chain has TRBV7-2 and TRBJ2-5, with 11 nucleotides matching TRBD1. The J segment lost 5 bases and the V segment lost 1 base, leaving 3 bases of the junction unmatched. Germline CDR1 SGHTA, CDR2 FQGNSA. The CDR3 runs to 15 residues. CDR3 sequence: CASSLEGQGEETQYF. The CDR3 region has the DNA TGTGCCAGCAGCTTAGAGGGACAGGGGGAGGAGACCCAGTACTTC. The variable domain in full, completed from reference TRBV7-2 and TRBJ2-5, reads GAGVSQSPSNKVTEKGKDVELRCDPISGHTALYWYRQSLGQGLEFLIYFQGNSAPDKSGLPSDRFSAERTGGSVSTLTIQRTQQEDSAVYLCASSLEGQGEETQYFGPGTRLLVL.

CDR3 protein: CASSPQRPSYNEQFF. The CDR3 DNA is TGTGCCAGCTCACCGCAGCGGCCCTCCTACAATGAGCAGTTCTTC. The chain is built from TRBV18 and TRBJ2-1, with D possibly being TRBD2 (5 bases). The V end lost 3 bases, the J end lost 0 bases, and 9 bases lay between the germline ends. The CDR3 length is 15 residues. CDR1 and CDR2 from the germline V gene are KGHSH and LQKENI. The complete variable domain, with remaining parts taken from reference TRBV18 and TRBJ2-1, reads NAGVMQNPRHLVRRRGQEARLRCSPMKGHSHVYWYRQLPEEGLKFMVYLQKENIIDESGMPKERFSAEFPKEGPSILRIQQVVRGDSAAYFCASSPQRPSYNEQFFGPGTRLTVL.

This chain's CDR3 is CASSQGLNTGELFF. In DNA form, the CDR3 reads TGCGCCAGCAGCCAGGGCTTGAACACCGGGGAGCTGTTTTTT. The rearrangement uses TRBV4-1 and TRBJ2-2; D remains ambiguous. Germline V lookup: CDR1 MGHRA, CDR2 YSYEKL. The CDR3 covers 14 residues. V gave up 3 bases and J gave up 1 base, with 6 bases separating them.

The V gene is TRBV6-5, the J gene TRBJ2-7, with 9 bases matching TRBD1. The CDR3 length is 15 residues. The germline gives CDR1 MNHEY, CDR2 SVGAGI. The V segment lost 4 bases and the J segment 3 bases; nucleotides outside the gene matches: 7. In nucleotides, the CDR3 is TGTGCCAGCAGTTTCAGCGACAGGGGGATCTACGAGCAGTACTTC. Residues: CASSFSDRGIYEQYF.

The chain employs TRBV14 and TRBJ2-1; TRBD2 matches 7 bases. J gave up 5 bases and V 4 bases, and 11 bases lay outside the gene matches. Germline-derived CDR1 and CDR2 are SGHDN and FVKESK. The CDR3 spans 16 residues. The CDR3 DNA is TGTGCCAGCAGCCGGGCCGACGGGGACTACAACAATGAGCAGTTCTTC. It yields the protein CASSRADGDYNNEQFF.

This chain connects TRBV14 to TRBJ1-1, with D perhaps TRBD1 (5 bases). Germline V gene lookup returns CDR1 SGHDN and CDR2 FVKESK. The CDR3 covers 13 residues. Trimming stripped 4 bases from V and 6 bases from J, with 12 bases between. The CDR3 sequence is CASSLQGRAEAFF. As DNA, the CDR3 is TGTGCCAGCAGCCTCCAGGGTAGGGCTGAAGCTTTCTTT.

The chain has TRBV18 and TRBJ1-5, with 7 positions matching TRBD1. J was trimmed by 3 bases and V by 5 bases; bases with no gene match: 7. This CDR3 has 15 residues. CDR1 and CDR2 (germline): KGHSH, LQKENI. CDR3 coding DNA: TGTGCCAGCTCATCGACGACAGGGAACAATCAGCCCCAGCATTTT. Translation: CASSSTTGNNQPQHF.

The chain couples TRBV28 to TRBJ2-7; 7 bases line up with TRBD2. J gave up 4 bases and V 2 bases, and 11 bases lay outside the gene matches. This CDR3 contains 16 residues. Germline V gene lookup returns CDR1 MDHEN and CDR2 SYDVKM. DNA of the CDR3: TGTGCCAGCAGTTTAAGGGAAGGCGGGAGTTGGTACGAGCAGTACTTC. Residues: CASSLREGGSWYEQYF.

V usage is TRBV6-1 and J usage is TRBJ2-5; perhaps TRBD2 as D (6 bases). V shed 7 bases and J shed 1 base, with 16 bases lying between them. The CDR3 totals 15 residues. The germline gives CDR1 MNHNS, CDR2 SASEGT. The CDR3 reads CASTPLGRIQETQYF. The CDR3, as DNA: TGTGCCAGCACACCCCTTGGGAGGATCCAAGAGACCCAGTACTTC.

The CDR3 DNA follows: TGCAGCGGTAGGTCAGGCTTCGAAGCTTTCTTT. It translates to CSGRSGFEAFF. The rearrangement uses TRBV29-1 and TRBJ1-1; D remains ambiguous. Germline CDR1 and CDR2: SQVTM and ANQGSEA. The CDR3 has 11 amino acids. V was shortened by 7 bases and J by 8 bases, with 14 bases between the two germline ends. The entire variable domain, with the rest obtained from reference TRBV29-1 and TRBJ1-1, is as follows: SAVISQKPSRDICQRGTSLTIQCQVDSQVTMMFWYRQQPGQSLTLIATANQGSEATYESGFVIDKFPISRPNLTFSTLTVSNMSPEDSSIYLCSGRSGFEAFFGQGTRLTVV.

The chain is built from TRBV4-2 and TRBJ2-7; TRBD2 agrees at 14 bases. J lost 3 bases, V lost 1 base, and 5 bases had no gene match. From germline, CDR1 is LGHNA and CDR2 YNFKEQ. The CDR3 is 17 residues long. The CDR3 DNA sequence: TGTGCCAGCAGCCAAGGGCCCGGGACTAGCGGGAGCTACGAGCAGTACTTC. It yields the protein CASSQGPGTSGSYEQYF.

The chain recombines TRBV9 with TRBJ2-2; no definite D call. V was clipped by 0 bases and J by 4 bases, with 4 bases between them. CDR3 size: 13 residues. Germline assignment: CDR1 SGDLS and CDR2 YYNGEE. CDR3 residues: CASSVGGTGELFF. CDR3 DNA sequence: TGTGCCAGCAGCGTAGGAGGCACCGGGGAGCTGTTTTTT. Using reference TRBV9 and TRBJ2-2 for the parts outside the CDR3, the full variable domain is DSGVTQTPKHLITATGQRVTLRCSPRSGDLSVYWYQQSLDQGLQFLIQYYNGEERAKGNILERFSAQQFPDLHSELNLSSLELGDSALYFCASSVGGTGELFFGEGSRLTVL.

V gene TRBV7-8 combines with J gene TRBJ2-7; tentatively, D is TRBD1 (5 bases). The CDR3 contains 15 residues. V was clipped by 2 bases and J by 1 base, with 12 bases between them. CDR1 and CDR2 (germline): SGHVS, FQNEAQ. The CDR3 reads CASSLQQVTSYEQYF. The CDR3 DNA follows: TGTGCCAGCAGCTTACAACAGGTGACTTCCTACGAGCAGTACTTC.

The CDR3 bases are TGTGCCAGCAGAAGATCGGGACAGGACCACACCGGGGAGCTGTTTTTT. Translating it yields CASRRSGQDHTGELFF. The chain recombines TRBV6-6 with TRBJ2-2; 8 positions match TRBD1. Germline V CDR1 and CDR2: MNHNY, SVGAGI (reference sequence). J lost 3 bases, V lost 6 bases, and 9 bases had no gene match. The CDR3 contains 16 residues.

CDR3 region: CASSERSSGSTGELFF. Written as DNA, the CDR3 is TGTGCCAGCTCAGAAAGATCAAGCGGGAGCACCGGGGAGCTGTTTTTT. This rearrangement joins TRBV18 to TRBJ2-2; 8 bases map to TRBD2. The CDR3 is 16 amino acids. CDR1 and CDR2 (germline): KGHSH, LQKENI. The V segment lost 5 bases and the J segment 4 bases; nucleotides outside the gene matches: 9.

A single count supports this clone. The chain has TRBV5-8 and TRBJ1-2; D is unresolved. Per germline, CDR1 SGHTS and CDR2 YDEGEE. This CDR3 region has 12 residues. The ends were cut back, 0 bases at V and 7 bases at J, with 7 bases in the middle. This chain's CDR3 is CASSLVGGGYTF. DNA for the CDR3: TGTGCCAGCAGCTTGGTCGGCGGTGGCTACACCTTC.

This clone was recorded only once. This rearrangement joins TRBV18 to TRBJ1-3, with 9 bases fitting TRBD1. V dropped 3 bases and J dropped 1; count of bases not matched to a gene: 7. This CDR3 spans 17 amino acids. The germline gives CDR1 KGHSH, CDR2 LQKENI. The CDR3 spells CASSPQPGTGSGNTIYF. CDR3 nucleotides: TGTGCCAGCTCACCCCAACCCGGGACAGGGTCTGGAAACACCATATATTTT.

This clone was picked up a small number of times. The V call is TRBV19, the J call TRBJ2-7; D is undetermined. There are 13 residues in the CDR3. Trimming removed 6 bases from V and 2 bases from J, with 11 bases in between. Germline loops: CDR1 LNHDA, CDR2 SQIVND (reference sequence). CDR3 sequence: CASSSSIPYEQYF. The CDR3 nucleotides are TGTGCCAGTAGCTCTAGTATCCCCTACGAGCAGTACTTC.